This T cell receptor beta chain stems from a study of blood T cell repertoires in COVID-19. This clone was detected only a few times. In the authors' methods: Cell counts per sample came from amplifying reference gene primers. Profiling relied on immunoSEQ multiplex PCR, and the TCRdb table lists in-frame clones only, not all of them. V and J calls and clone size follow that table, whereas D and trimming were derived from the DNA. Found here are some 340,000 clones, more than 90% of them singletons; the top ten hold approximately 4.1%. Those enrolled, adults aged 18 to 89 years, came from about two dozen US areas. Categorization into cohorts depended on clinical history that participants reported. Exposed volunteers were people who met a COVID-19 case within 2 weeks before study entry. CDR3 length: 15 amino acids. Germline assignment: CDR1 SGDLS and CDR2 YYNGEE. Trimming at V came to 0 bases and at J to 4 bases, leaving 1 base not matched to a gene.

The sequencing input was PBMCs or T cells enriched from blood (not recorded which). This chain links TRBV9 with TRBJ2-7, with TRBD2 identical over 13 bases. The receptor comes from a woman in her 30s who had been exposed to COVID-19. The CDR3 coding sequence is TGTGCCAGCAGCGTAGGGGGACTAGCGGGGTACGAGCAGTACTTC. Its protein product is CASSVGGLAGYEQYF.